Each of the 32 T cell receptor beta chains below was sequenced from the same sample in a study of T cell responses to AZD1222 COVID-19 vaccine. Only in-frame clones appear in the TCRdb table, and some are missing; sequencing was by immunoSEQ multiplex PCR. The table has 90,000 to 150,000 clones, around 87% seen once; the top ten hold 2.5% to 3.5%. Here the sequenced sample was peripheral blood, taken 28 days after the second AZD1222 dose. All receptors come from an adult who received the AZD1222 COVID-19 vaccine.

CDR3 protein: CASGFTRDPLSYNEQFF. CDR3 nucleotides: TGTGCTAGTGGTTTTACCCGGGACCCCCTCTCCTACAATGAGCAGTTCTTC. The V and J genes are TRBV12-5 and TRBJ2-1; the D call may be TRBD1 or TRBD2 (5 bases each). With 3 bases removed from V and 0 bases from J, the gap between germline ends came to 15 bases. CDR3 length: 17 amino acids. From germline, CDR1 is LGHNT and CDR2 FRNRAP.

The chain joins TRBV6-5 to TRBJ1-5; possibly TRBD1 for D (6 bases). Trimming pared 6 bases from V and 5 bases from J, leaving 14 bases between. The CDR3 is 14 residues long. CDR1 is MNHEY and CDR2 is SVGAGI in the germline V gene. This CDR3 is CASRPGGADQPQHF. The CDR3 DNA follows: TGTGCCAGCAGACCCGGGGGCGCAGATCAGCCCCAGCATTTT.

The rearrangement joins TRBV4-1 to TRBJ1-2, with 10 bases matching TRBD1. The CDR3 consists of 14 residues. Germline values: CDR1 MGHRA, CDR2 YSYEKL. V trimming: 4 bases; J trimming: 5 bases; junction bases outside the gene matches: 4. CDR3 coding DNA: TGCGCCAGCAGCCTATGGGACAGGGGTTATGGCTACACCTTC. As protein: CASSLWDRGYGYTF.

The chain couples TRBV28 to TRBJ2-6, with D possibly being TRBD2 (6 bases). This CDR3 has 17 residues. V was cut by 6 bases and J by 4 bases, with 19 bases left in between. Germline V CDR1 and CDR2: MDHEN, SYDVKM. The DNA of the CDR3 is TGTGCCAGCAGATTTAGGACTAAGCCGGGCGGGGCCAACGTCCTGACTTTC. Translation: CASRFRTKPGGANVLTF.

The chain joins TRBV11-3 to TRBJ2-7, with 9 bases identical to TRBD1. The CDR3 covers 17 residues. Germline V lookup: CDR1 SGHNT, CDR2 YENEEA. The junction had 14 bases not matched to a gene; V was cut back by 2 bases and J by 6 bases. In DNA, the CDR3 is TGTGCCAGCAGCTTATCGGGGACAGGGTCGACACGTCGCGAGCAGTACTTC. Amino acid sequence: CASSLSGTGSTRREQYF.

The CDR3 nucleotides are TGTGCCAGCAGACCGGGACGGCTCAATTCACCCCTCCACTTT. Protein sequence: CASRPGRLNSPLHF. This chain joins TRBV28 and TRBJ1-6; D might be TRBD1 (5 bases). The CDR3 is made up of 14 amino acids. Trimming took off 6 bases at V and 7 bases at J, with 13 bases between the two ends. Germline-derived CDR1 and CDR2 are MDHEN and SYDVKM.

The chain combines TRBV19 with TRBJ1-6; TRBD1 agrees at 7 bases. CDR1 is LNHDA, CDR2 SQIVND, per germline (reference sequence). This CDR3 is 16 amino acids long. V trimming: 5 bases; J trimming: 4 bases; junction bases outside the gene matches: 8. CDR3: CASSLQPGQYNSPLHF. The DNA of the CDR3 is TGTGCCAGTAGTCTACAACCGGGACAGTATAATTCACCCCTCCACTTT.

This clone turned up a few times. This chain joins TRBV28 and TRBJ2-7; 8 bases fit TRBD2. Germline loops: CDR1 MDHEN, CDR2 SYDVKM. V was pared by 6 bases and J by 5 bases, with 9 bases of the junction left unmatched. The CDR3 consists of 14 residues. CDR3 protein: CASSPGGKVNEQYF. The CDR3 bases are TGTGCCAGCAGCCCGGGAGGGAAGGTTAACGAGCAGTACTTC.

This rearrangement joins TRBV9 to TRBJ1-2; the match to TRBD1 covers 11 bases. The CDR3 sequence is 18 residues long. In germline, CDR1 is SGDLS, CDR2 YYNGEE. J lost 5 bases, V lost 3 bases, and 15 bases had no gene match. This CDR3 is CASSATGTGGSRRYGYTF. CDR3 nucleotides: TGTGCCAGCAGCGCAACCGGGACAGGGGGTTCGCGTAGGTATGGCTACACCTTC.

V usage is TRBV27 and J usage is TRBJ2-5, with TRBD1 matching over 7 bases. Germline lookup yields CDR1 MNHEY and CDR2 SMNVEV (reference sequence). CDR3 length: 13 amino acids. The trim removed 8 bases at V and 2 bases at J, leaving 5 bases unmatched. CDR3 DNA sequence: TGTGCCAGCCGACAGGGCCTACAAGAGACCCAGTACTTC. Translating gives CASRQGLQETQYF.

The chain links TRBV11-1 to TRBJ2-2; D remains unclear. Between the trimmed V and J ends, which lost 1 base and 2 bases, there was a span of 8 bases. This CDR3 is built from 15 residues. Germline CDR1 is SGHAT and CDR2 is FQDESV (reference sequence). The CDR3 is CASSLGSRNTGELFF. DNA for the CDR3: TGTGCCAGCAGCTTAGGATCAAGAAACACCGGGGAGCTGTTTTTT.

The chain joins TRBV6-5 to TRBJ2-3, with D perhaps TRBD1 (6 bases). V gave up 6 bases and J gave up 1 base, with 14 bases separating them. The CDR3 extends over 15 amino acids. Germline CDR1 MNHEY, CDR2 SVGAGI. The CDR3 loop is CASSADRSRTDTQYF. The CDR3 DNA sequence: TGTGCCAGCAGCGCCGACAGGTCACGCACAGATACGCAGTATTTT.

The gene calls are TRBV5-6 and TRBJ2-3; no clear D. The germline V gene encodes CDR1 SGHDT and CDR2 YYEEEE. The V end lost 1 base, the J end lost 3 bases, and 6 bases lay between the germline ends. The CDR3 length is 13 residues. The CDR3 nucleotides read TGTGCCAGCAGCTTGACTGGGACAGATACGCAGTATTTT. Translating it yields CASSLTGTDTQYF.

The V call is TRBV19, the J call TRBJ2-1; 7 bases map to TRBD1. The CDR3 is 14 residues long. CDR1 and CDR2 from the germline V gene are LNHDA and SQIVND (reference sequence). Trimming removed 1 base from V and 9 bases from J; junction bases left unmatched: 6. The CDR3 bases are TGTGCCAGTAGTATAGTAGAGGGGGCGGTTGAGCAGTTCTTC. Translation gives CASSIVEGAVEQFF.

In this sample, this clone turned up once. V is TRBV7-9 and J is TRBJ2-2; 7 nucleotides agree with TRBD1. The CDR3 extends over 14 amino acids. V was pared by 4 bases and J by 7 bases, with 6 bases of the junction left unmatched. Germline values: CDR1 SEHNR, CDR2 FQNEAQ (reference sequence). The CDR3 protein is CASSSGTDVGELFF. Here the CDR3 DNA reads TGTGCCAGCAGCTCAGGGACAGATGTCGGGGAGCTGTTTTTT.

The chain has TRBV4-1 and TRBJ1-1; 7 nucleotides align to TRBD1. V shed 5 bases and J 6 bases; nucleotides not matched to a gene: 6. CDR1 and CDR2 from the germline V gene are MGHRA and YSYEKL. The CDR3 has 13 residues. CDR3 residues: CASSSQGGAEAFF. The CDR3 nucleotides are TGCGCCAGCAGCTCGCAGGGGGGGGCTGAAGCTTTCTTT.

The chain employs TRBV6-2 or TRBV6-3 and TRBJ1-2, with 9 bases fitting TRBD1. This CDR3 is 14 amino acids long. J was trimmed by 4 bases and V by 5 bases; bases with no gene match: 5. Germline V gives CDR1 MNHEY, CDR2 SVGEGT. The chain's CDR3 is CASSTGGEVYGYTF. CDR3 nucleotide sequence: TGTGCCAGCAGTACAGGGGGCGAGGTCTATGGCTACACCTTC.

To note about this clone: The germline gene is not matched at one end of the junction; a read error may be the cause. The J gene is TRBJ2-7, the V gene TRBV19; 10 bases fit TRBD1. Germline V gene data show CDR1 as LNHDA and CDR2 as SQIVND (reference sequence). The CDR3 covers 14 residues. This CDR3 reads CVSSSTGGSNEQYF. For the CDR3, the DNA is TGTGTCAGTAGTTCGACAGGGGGCTCTAACGAGCAGTACTTC.

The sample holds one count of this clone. This CDR3 is CAGEVLNHGYTF. Written as DNA, the CDR3 is TGTGCCGGGGAGGTCCTTAACCATGGCTACACCTTC. This chain joins TRBV21-1 and TRBJ1-2. TRBV21-1 is termed a pseudogene. The CDR3 sequence is 12 residues long.

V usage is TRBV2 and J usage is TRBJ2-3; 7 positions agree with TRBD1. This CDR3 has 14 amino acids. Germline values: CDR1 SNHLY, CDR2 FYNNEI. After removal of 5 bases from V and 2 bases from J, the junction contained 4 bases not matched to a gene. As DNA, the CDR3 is TGTGCCAGCAGTTCGACAGGGTACACAGATACGCAGTATTTT. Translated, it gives CASSSTGYTDTQYF.

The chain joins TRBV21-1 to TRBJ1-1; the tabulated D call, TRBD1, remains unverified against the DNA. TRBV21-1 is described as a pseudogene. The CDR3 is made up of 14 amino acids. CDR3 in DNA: TGTGCCAGCAGCACCGACAGACCCCGGACTGAAGCTTTCTTT. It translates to CASSTDRPRTEAFF.

The CDR3 here is CASSQQGTYGYTF. The CDR3 coding sequence is TGTGCCAGCAGCCAACAGGGGACCTATGGCTACACCTTC. V gene TRBV14 combines with J gene TRBJ1-2, with a tentative D call TRBD1 (6 bases). CDR1 SGHDN and CDR2 FVKESK come from the germline V gene. V was shortened by 2 bases and J by 4 bases, with 8 bases between the two germline ends. This CDR3 contains 13 residues.

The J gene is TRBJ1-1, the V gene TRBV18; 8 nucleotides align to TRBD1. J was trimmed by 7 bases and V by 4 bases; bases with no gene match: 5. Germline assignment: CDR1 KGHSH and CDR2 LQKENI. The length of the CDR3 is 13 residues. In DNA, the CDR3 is TGTGCCAGCTCACGCGGACAGGGAGATGAAGCTTTCTTT. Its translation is CASSRGQGDEAFF.

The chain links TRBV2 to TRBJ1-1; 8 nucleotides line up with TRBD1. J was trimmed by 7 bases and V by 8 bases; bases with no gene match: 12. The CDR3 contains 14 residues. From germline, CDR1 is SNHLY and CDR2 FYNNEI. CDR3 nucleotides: TGTGCCAGCGAACGGACAGGGCTGGGGGATGAAGCTTTCTTT. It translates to CASERTGLGDEAFF.

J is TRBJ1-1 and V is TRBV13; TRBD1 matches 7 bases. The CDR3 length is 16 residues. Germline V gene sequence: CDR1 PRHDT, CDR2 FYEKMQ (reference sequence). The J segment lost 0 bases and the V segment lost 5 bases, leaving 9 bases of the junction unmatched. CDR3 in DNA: TGTGCCAGCAGCCCCAGGGGACAGAAACTGAACACTGAAGCTTTCTTT. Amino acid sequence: CASSPRGQKLNTEAFF.

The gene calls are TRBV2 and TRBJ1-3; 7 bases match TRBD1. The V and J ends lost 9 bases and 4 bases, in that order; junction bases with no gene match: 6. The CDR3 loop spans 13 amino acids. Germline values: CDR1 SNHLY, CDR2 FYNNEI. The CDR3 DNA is TGTGCCAGTGAGCCGGGACAGGGAAACACCATATATTTT. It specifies CASEPGQGNTIYF.

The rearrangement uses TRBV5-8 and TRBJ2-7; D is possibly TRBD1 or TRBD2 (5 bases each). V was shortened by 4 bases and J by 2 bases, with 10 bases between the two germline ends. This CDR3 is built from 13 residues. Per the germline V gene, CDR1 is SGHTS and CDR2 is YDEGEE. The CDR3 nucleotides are TGTGCCAGCAGCAGGGGACCTCCCTACGAGCAGTACTTC. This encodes CASSRGPPYEQYF.

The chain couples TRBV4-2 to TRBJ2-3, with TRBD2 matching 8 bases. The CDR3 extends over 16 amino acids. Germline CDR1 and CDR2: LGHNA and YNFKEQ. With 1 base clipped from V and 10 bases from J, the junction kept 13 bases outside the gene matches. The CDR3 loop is CASSQGVGTRGTPQYF. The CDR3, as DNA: TGTGCCAGCAGCCAAGGCGTAGGGACTAGGGGGACGCCGCAGTATTTT.

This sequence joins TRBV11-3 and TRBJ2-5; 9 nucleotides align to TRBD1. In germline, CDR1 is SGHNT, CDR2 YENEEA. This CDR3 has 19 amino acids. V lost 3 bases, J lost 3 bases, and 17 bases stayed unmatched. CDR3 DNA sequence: TGTGCCAGCAGCTTTGCCGCCTCCGGGACAGGGTTTAGGAAAGAGACCCAGTACTTC. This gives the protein CASSFAASGTGFRKETQYF.

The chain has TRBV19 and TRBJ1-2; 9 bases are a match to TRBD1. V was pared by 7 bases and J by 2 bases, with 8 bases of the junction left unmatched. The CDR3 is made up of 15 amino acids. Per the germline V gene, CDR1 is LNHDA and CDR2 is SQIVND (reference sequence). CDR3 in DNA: TGTGCCAGTAAGACAGGGGGTCTCCTCAACTATGGCTACACCTTC. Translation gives CASKTGGLLNYGYTF.

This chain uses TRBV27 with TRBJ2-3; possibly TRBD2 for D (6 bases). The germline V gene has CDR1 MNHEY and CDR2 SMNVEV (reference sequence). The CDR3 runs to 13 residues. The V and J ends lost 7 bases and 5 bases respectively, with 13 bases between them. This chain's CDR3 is CASKELARDTQYF. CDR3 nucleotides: TGTGCCAGCAAAGAACTAGCCCGAGATACGCAGTATTTT.

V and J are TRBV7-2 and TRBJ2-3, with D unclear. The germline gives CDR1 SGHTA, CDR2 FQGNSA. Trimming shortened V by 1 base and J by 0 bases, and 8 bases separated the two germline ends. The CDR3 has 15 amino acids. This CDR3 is CASSLESLSTDTQYF. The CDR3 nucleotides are TGTGCCAGCAGCTTAGAGAGCCTTAGCACAGATACGCAGTATTTT.